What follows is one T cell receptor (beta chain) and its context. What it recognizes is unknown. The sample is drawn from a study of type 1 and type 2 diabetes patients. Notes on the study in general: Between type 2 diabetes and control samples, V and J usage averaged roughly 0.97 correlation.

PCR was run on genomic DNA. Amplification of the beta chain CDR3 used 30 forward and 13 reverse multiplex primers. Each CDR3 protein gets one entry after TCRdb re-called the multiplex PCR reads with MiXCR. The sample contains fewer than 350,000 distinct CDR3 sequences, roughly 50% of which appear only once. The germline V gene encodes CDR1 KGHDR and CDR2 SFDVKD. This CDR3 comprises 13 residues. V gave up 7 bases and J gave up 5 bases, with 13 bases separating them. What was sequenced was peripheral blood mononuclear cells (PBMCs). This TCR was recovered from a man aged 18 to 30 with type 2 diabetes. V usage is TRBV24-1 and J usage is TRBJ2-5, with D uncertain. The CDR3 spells CATRSSGSETQYF. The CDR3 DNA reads TGTGCCACCAGAAGCTCGGGTTCGGAGACCCAGTACTTC.